This T cell receptor beta chain came from a study of cytomegalovirus exposure and HLA in healthy donors (TCRdb year 2017). Context from the whole study: In an earlier analysis of 587 of the donors, 250 to 350 Gb of sequence data and roughly 100 million unique TCR beta sequences from roughly 190 million T cells were reported. The study combined high-throughput TCR immunosequencing, statistical association of individual TCRs with disease status, and machine learning to predict cytomegalovirus infection status. Besides the first cohort of approximately 670 subjects, a separate validation cohort made up of over 95 different subjects was used. Among some 400 genotyped donors of the cohort, an average of about 240,000 unique TCR beta nucleotide sequences was sequenced per donor, of which roughly 17% were non-productive. In a later analysis, previously published TCR beta repertoires from 666 donors were re-analyzed and high-resolution HLA genotyping was added so that TCR occurrence patterns could be studied. Genome-wide SNP genotypes for about 55% of the roughly 670 donors were used in a later genetic analysis, which treated that subset as a discovery cohort. About 310 gigabases of sequencing data and tens of millions of unique TCR sequences were included in an early release covering roughly 700 HLA-typed donors. Alongside the repertoire data, information on donor age, sex, ethnicity and CMV serostatus was compiled. The study aimed to test whether signatures of past pathogen exposure could be identified by cataloging public T cell receptors. Among the approximately 420 genotyped donors, 81% belonged to the genetic ancestry cluster associated with self-reported Caucasian donors. In an earlier analysis of about 590 of the donors, high-throughput TCR beta sequencing was used to judge whether each TCR beta V gene segment behaved as functional or pseudogenic. Every repertoire in the discovery cohort had been generated on one and the same sequencing platform. The later analysis used no new phenotypic data to find candidate immune exposures, relying instead on TCR beta sequences and their occurrence across donors. Typing coverage varied by locus: roughly 629-640 donors for A, B, C, DRB1 and DQB1; under 550 for DQA1; about 590 for DPA1; some 470 for DPB1. The T cell repertoires of several hundred subjects were profiled by immunosequencing and related to cytomegalovirus serostatus. About 5 DR-DQ haplotypes were handled as single units for association and clustering, since linkage in the cohort was strong. Both class I and class II loci were covered by HLA typing, at four-digit resolution.

In total, roughly 670 healthy bone marrow donors made up the cohort. At the time of sampling, all cohort members were nominally healthy, though unrecorded immune exposures were likely present. The donor was CMV seropositive and belonged to the group of about 290 seropositive cohort members. Every donor gave a peripheral blood sample, and the peripheral blood mononuclear cells from that sample were used for TCR beta sequencing. The Qiagen DNeasy Blood Extraction Kit was used to extract genomic DNA from the blood cell samples. Overall study outcomes, separate from this receptor: Roughly uniform sequencing depth across donors was assumed in presence/absence analyses, although this assumption may not hold. The authors suggested that the approach could potentially be generalized to other disease states and immunological phenotypes. Some IMGT-functional V segments, including TRBV6-2 and TRBV6-3, could not be distinguished by the 87-base-pair reads and were therefore excluded. A further reported finding was that TCR beta sequences accurately predicted the HLA-A and HLA-B alleles for most subjects in the first cohort. In a later analysis, TCR association rates were found to vary across HLA loci, with the most associated TCRs seen for DRB1 alleles and the fewest for HLA-C alleles. A total of roughly 160 TCR beta chains were listed by the study as associated with cytomegalovirus. CMV serostatus was the only immune exposure information available for the cohort. Most TCR sequences were observed very rarely across donors, whereas some public TCRs were present in many individuals. Because some donors lacked HLA typing at each locus, the association tests relied only on the typed subset. A group of highly shared sequence variants was considered likely to be a technical artifact of the sequencing pipeline. Specific HLA alleles were associated with roughly 16,000 TCR beta sequences at a false discovery rate of 0.05 in a later analysis. A later analysis found that most CMV-associated TCR beta chains appeared HLA-restricted, with HLA associations seemingly driven largely by CMV exposure. A later genetic analysis reported fewer N-insertions in productive TCRs among donors in an Asian-associated ancestry cluster than the roughly 620-donor mean. In a later analysis, HLA-associated TCR beta chains were found to be more clonally expanded and to have lower generation probabilities than equally common non-associated chains. Three of the identified cytomegalovirus-associated TCR beta chains were confirmed in vitro to be specific for cytomegalovirus antigens. Several of the top co-occurrence clusters appeared to be linked to parvovirus B19, influenza, CMV and Epstein-Barr virus, according to a later analysis. V-gene and J-gene trimming of TCR beta chains was associated with a missense DCLRE1C variant in a later genetic analysis, and the association was replicated in an independent cohort. When HLA alleles, especially DR and DQ, strongly co-occurred, attributing TCR associations to individual alleles was difficult. Linkage disequilibrium might explain the correlated functional status among segregating V segments, but an unknown experimental factor could not be excluded. The cohort was sequenced for TCR beta chains only, and without alpha or paired-chain data the features that could be detected were limited. In an earlier analysis of more than 500 of the donors, most TCR beta V segments appeared in productive rearrangements about 87% or about 30% of the time, broadly matching IMGT annotations. Because counts were too low, some 16 rarely observed V segments, including chromosome 9 orphons, were excluded from the earlier analysis of under 650 of the donors. The classifier was reported to diagnose cytomegalovirus status with high specificity and sensitivity in both the original and validation cohorts.

The receptor library was made with the immunoSEQ multiplex PCR assay. A mixture of 60 forward primers for TCR Vbeta segments and 13 reverse primers for TCR Jbeta segments was used in the multiplex PCR. The CDR3 region of rearranged TCR beta genes was amplified from genomic DNA with a multiplex PCR assay. The amplified TCR beta libraries were sequenced on the Illumina HiSeq System as 87-base-pair reads. The paper's data handling went like this. In a later analysis, tens of millions of unique TCR beta chains were counted across the 650 to 750 repertoires, and about 10 million of these chains were shared by at least two donors. To remove PCR and sequencing errors, raw reads were error-corrected and collapsed into unique sequences using a nearest-neighbor algorithm that merged closely related sequences. To assign V, D and J gene segments, CDR3 sequences were aligned to IMGT reference sequences. For a sequence to be retained, at least a six-nucleotide match to both a V gene segment and a J gene segment was required. A rearrangement counted as productive if the CDR3 had no stop codons and remained in frame with V and J, and every other rearrangement counted as non-productive. CDR3 was defined according to IMGT convention as the region running from the second conserved V-encoded cysteine to the conserved J-encoded phenylalanine. The earlier analysis of about 570 of the donors excluded any sequence lacking an unambiguous match to a single V gene segment. In an earlier analysis of some 590 of the donors, a V segment was called functional when productive rearrangements were above 56.7%, and segregating when the standard deviation between donors exceeded 5%. To diagnose cytomegalovirus status from the catalog of TCR beta chain sequences, a statistical classification framework was built. In a later analysis, V and J genes were assigned by comparing TCR nucleotide sequences against IMGT/GENE-DB human TR gene sequences. Using the TCRdist pipeline, a later analysis assigned CDR3 sequences along with most-parsimonious VDJ recombination scenarios. In a later analysis, every TCR beta chain was defined by the combination of its CDR3 amino acid sequence and its V-gene family, and reads without a unique V-gene family were dropped. As a way to deal with suspected cross-contamination and a sequencing artifact, a later analysis dropped 450 to 700 nucleotide sequences that were highly shared and had low generation probability. In a later analysis, a clonal expansion index was calculated for each public chain from normalized within-repertoire ranks of inferred template counts. Generation probabilities in a later analysis came from a VDJ recombination model fitted to out-of-frame rearrangements, and those results were checked against IGoR. In a later analysis, hypergeometric tests were used to score TCR-TCR, TCR-HLA and TCR-CMV co-occurrence, with a repertoire-size bias correction applied to TCR pairs. A later analysis estimated false discovery rates by permuting HLA or CMV assignments 20 times. In a later analysis, co-occurring TCRs were grouped with DBSCAN, and TCRdist sequence similarity was added when clustering was performed within HLA-allele-positive subsets. Co-occurrence clustering excluded repertoires with fewer than 30,000 or more than 120,000 public chains, plus five with anomalous nucleotide sharing. This is the immuneACCESS table as TCRdb keeps it, with only in-frame sequences that have V and J called. A part of the clones is gone; compared with another copy, unresolved V genes explain less than half, and the rest is unexplained. V and J calls and clone size come straight from that table; D and trimming were deduced from the DNA. The sample table contains tens of thousands of clones; only one count was recorded for 77% of them. Around 3% of the sample is held by the ten biggest clonotypes.

The CDR1 and CDR2 encoded by the germline V gene (reference sequence) are SEHNR and FQNEAQ. The CDR3 holds 14 amino acids from the cysteine to the phenylalanine. Left in the record is the CDR3 DNA by itself, 42 bases read in frame from the first base. About this clone itself: Its antigen has not been determined. At one end the junction does not follow the germline gene, possibly because of a read error.

The clonotype originates from a man between 45 and 60 years old in good health and CMV-seropositive. The rearranged segments are TRBV7-9 and TRBJ1-2; the D gene is perhaps TRBD1, on 5 matching bases. The specimen sequenced was PBMCs. The CDR3 region: CSSSLEGLKYGYTF. The nucleotide sequence reads TGTTCCAGCAGCTTAGAGGGACTTAAGTATGGCTACACCTTC.